This TCR beta chain was retrieved from a study of shared clonotypes between healthy human individuals. At the level of the study: Per donor, CD8 memory used one plate, CD8 naive used two, CD4 memory used three and CD4 naive used three.

Findings and caveats of the study: The study generally estimated greater richness for naive than memory subsets. Naive CD4 clonotype sharing across a few donors was approximately 5.2%.

Naive CD8 cells were CD45RO-negative, positively selected for CCR7, excluding terminally differentiated effector memory CD45RA+ cells. A note on this clone: Its specificity is not known.

With 4 bases removed from V and 3 bases from J, the gap between germline ends came to 16 bases. Germline V gene lookup returns CDR1 SGHAT and CDR2 FQDESV (reference sequence). The CDR3 is 15 amino acids. Deep was the level used in running the assay. Libraries were prepared by immunoSEQ multiplex PCR; TCRdb keeps only in-frame clonotypes and omits some of them. The table has about 2 million clones, roughly 95% seen once. This TCR was recovered from a man younger than 35 in good health. V usage is TRBV11-1 and J usage is TRBJ2-7; D gene uncertain. The source material was naive CD8+ T cells sorted from blood. This chain's CDR3 is CASSSEVGTLYEQYF. The CDR3 DNA is TGTGCCAGCAGCTCAGAAGTTGGTACTCTCTACGAGCAGTACTTC.